A selection of T cell receptor beta chains follows, all from one sample in a study of metastatic and nonmetastatic thyroid tumors. TCRdb called clones again from the PCR reads with MiXCR. The sample has several thousand clones, about 32% seen once; the top ten hold about 45%. The sample consisted of tumor tissue. The source is a female donor with papillary thyroid cancer or a benign thyroid nodule (not recorded which). Some clones in this sample may be carry-over from other donors' samples. CDR3s include the opening cysteine and the closing phenylalanine or tryptophan. Each record gives: D gene, J gene, V gene, clone size, CDR3 DNA, CDR3 protein. A D gene is named only where the DNA matches it firmly. Not every row has a clone size; where given, it reads once, few, many or a size class.

>TRBD1|TRBJ2-1|TRBV18|NA
TGTGCCAGCTCACCTACAGGGGGGTCTAACAATGAGCAGTTCTTC
CASSPTGGSNNEQFF
>NA|TRBJ1-1|TRBV12-3/TRBV12-4|NA
TGTGCCAGCATCCGAGACCGGACTAACATGAACACTGAAGCTTTCTTT
CASIRDRTNMNTEAFF
>NA|TRBJ2-7|TRBV6-2/TRBV6-3|few
TGTGCCAGCACCCAGGACAGAACTTACTACGAGCAGTACTTC
CASTQDRTYYEQYF
>NA|TRBJ2-3|TRBV11-2|NA
TGTGCCAGCAGACGAACGAGGAACACAGATACGCAGTATTTT
CASRRTRNTDTQYF
>NA|TRBJ1-1|TRBV7-3|few
TGTGCCAGCAGCTTAGCCCCCTCCGGGATGAACACTGAAGCTTTCTTT
CASSLAPSGMNTEAFF
>TRBD1|TRBJ1-1|TRBV20-1|NA
TGCAGTGCTAGGGGCTCTGACAGGGAATGGAGCACTGAAGCTTTCTTT
CSARGSDREWSTEAFF
>TRBD2|TRBJ2-1|TRBV29-1|many
TGCAGCGCAACTCGGACTAGCGGGAGAGGGGAGCAGTTCTTC
CSATRTSGRGEQFF
>TRBD2|TRBJ2-7|TRBV12-3/TRBV12-4|NA
TGTGCCAGCAGTAACCATGGGGTAGCGGGAGGCGAGCAGTACTTC
CASSNHGVAGGEQYF
>NA|TRBJ1-1|TRBV18|NA
TGTGCCAGCTCAACCTACCAGGGGCAGGGCACTGAAGCTTTCTTT
CASSTYQGQGTEAFF
>NA|TRBJ1-2|TRBV5-1|NA
TGCGCCAGCAGCTTGTTAGGGAGGGTAAACGATGGCTACACCTTC
CASSLLGRVNDGYTF
>NA|TRBJ2-7|TRBV6-5|NA
TGTGCCAGCAGTTACACGTCTGGGGTCGACGACGAGCAGTACTTC
CASSYTSGVDDEQYF
>NA|TRBJ1-4|TRBV4-2|medium-sized
TGTGCCAGCAGCCAAATCAGAGAAAATGAAAAACTGTTTTTT
CASSQIRENEKLFF
>TRBD1|TRBJ1-4|TRBV3-1|medium-sized
TGTGCCAGCAGCCAAGAGGTGGACAGGGCGGGCGAAAAACTGTTTTTT
CASSQEVDRAGEKLFF
>NA|TRBJ1-2|TRBV20-1|NA
TGCAGTGCTAGCGGAATCGGCTCTGGCTACACCTTC
CSASGIGSGYTF
>TRBD1|TRBJ1-2|TRBV12-3/TRBV12-4|medium-sized
TGTGCCAGCAGTTTGGGACAGGGACGTGGCTACACCTTC
CASSLGQGRGYTF
>TRBD1|TRBJ2-3|TRBV5-1|NA
TGCGCCAGCAGCTTGGCCCCAGGGGGCGGCGATACGCAGTATTTT
CASSLAPGGGDTQYF
>NA|TRBJ2-7|TRBV2|NA
TGTGCCAGCAGCCCCTATGCGGGCCCTTCCTACGAGCAGTACTTC
CASSPYAGPSYEQYF
>NA|TRBJ2-1|TRBV28|few
TGTGCCAGCAGCCCTGGAGGCGTACGCGATGAGCAGTTCTTC
CASSPGGVRDEQFF
>TRBD1|TRBJ2-1|TRBV27|NA
TGTGCCAGCAGGCCATTCCGGGACAGGGCCGACAATGAGCAGTTCTTC
CASRPFRDRADNEQFF
>NA|TRBJ2-7|TRBV11-1|NA
TGTGCCAGCAGCCTACGGGGCAACTCTGTCGAGCAGTACTTC
CASSLRGNSVEQYF
>TRBD2|TRBJ2-7|TRBV20-1|many
TGCAGTGCTAGAAAGGGACTAGCGGCTTCCTACGAGCAGTACTTC
CSARKGLAASYEQYF
>TRBD2|TRBJ2-1|TRBV5-4|many
TGTGCCAGCAGCCCGGGTAGCGGGGGGGTTCCTAATGAGCAGTTCTTC
CASSPGSGGVPNEQFF
>TRBD1|TRBJ1-2|TRBV20-1|NA
TGCAGTGCTAGATCCCCTGGACAGGGCGTCCCCTATGGCTACACCTTC
CSARSPGQGVPYGYTF
>NA|TRBJ2-1|TRBV20-1|NA
TGCATTGCTAGAGATCTAGCCCACAATGTTCAGCAGTTCTTC
CIARDLAHNVQQFF
>NA|TRBJ2-5|TRBV7-2|NA
TGTGCCAGCAGCCCCCCCCCTCTCCAAGAGACCCAGTACTTC
CASSPPPLQETQYF
>NA|TRBJ2-4|TRBV6-1|few
TGTGCCAGCAGTGGAGGGGGAGCCAAAAACATTCAGTACTTC
CASSGGGAKNIQYF
>TRBD2|TRBJ2-5|TRBV20-1|NA
TGCAGTGCTACGGGGGGGCTCCAAGAGACCCAGTACTTC
CSATGGLQETQYF
>TRBD2|TRBJ2-7|TRBV4-1|NA
TGCGCCAGCAGCCAAGAGCAGGGACTAGCGAACGAGCAGTACTTC
CASSQEQGLANEQYF
>TRBD1|TRBJ1-6|TRBV5-4|many
TGTGCCAGCAGCTTGGCCCCCCTGACAGGGGATAATTCACCCCTCCACTTT
CASSLAPLTGDNSPLHF
>NA|TRBJ1-2|TRBV28|NA
TGTGCCAGCATGTTCGGGTGGGGCTACACCTTC
CASMFGWGYTF
>NA|TRBJ2-7|TRBV5-1|NA
TGCGCCAGCAGCCCGGTTCAGGGAAGAGACTACGAGCAGTACTTC
CASSPVQGRDYEQYF
>NA|TRBJ2-1|TRBV30|NA
TGTGCCTGGAGTTGGGGTTGGGGCGTCGTAGATGAGCAGTTCTTC
CAWSWGWGVVDEQFF
>NA|TRBJ1-3|TRBV25-1|few
TGTGCCAGCAGTACGGGGAGCTCTGGAAACACCATATATTTT
CASSTGSSGNTIYF
>NA|TRBJ1-1|TRBV18|NA
TGTTCCAGCTCCCTAAGTCGTGAGACAGCACTGAACACTGAGGCTTTCTTT
CSSSLSRETALNTEAFF
>TRBD1|TRBJ1-2|TRBV13|NA
TGTGCCAGCAGCCCTACCCATAACACCGGACAGGGGGCAGGCTACACCTTC
CASSPTHNTGQGAGYTF
>NA|TRBJ2-7|TRBV11-2|NA
TGTGCCAGCAGCTCCTTCCAGGGGATGTCCTACGAGCAGTACTTC
CASSSFQGMSYEQYF
>NA|TRBJ1-2|TRBV4-1|once
TGCGCCAGCAGCCAAGGGACAGCGTCGAACACCGGGGACCCTCACTATGGCTACACCTTC
CASSQGTASNTGDPHYGYTF
>NA|TRBJ2-1|TRBV5-1|few
TGCGCCAGCGAAAATAGGGGGGGATCCTCCTACAATGAGCAGTTCTTC
CASENRGGSSYNEQFF
>NA|TRBJ1-1|TRBV7-2|NA
TGTGCCAGCAGCTTAGAGGGTTTCACTGAAGCTTTCTTT
CASSLEGFTEAFF
>NA|TRBJ2-3|TRBV9|NA
TGTGCCAGCAGCGTAGGGGTAAGACGTTACACAGATACGCAGTATTTT
CASSVGVRRYTDTQYF
>NA|TRBJ1-1|TRBV4-2|many
TGTGCCAGCAGCCAAGTACACGCGAACACTGAAGCTTTCTTT
CASSQVHANTEAFF